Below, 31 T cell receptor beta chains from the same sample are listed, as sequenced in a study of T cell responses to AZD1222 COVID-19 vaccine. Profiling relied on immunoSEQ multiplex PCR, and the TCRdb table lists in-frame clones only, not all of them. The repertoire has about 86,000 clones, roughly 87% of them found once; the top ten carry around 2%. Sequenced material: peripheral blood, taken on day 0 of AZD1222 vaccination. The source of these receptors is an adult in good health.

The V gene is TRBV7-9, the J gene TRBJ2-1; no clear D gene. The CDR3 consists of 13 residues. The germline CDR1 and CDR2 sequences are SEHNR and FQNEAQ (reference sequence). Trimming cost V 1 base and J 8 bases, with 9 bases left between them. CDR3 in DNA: TGTGCCAGCAGCTTAGTCGAAGGCTATGAGCAGTTCTTC. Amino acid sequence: CASSLVEGYEQFF.

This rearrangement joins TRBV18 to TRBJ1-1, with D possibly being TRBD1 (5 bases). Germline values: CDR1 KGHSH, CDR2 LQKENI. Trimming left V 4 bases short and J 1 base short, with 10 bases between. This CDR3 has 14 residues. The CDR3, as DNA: TGTGCCAGCTCACTCCAGGGACCGAACACTGAAGCTTTCTTT. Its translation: CASSLQGPNTEAFF.

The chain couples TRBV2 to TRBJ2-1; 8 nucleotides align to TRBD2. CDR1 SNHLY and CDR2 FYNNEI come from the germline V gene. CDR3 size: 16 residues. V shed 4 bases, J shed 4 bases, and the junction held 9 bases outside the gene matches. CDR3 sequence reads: CASSVLGAGVYNEQFF. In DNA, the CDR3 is TGTGCCAGCAGTGTCTTGGGAGCGGGAGTTTACAATGAGCAGTTCTTC.

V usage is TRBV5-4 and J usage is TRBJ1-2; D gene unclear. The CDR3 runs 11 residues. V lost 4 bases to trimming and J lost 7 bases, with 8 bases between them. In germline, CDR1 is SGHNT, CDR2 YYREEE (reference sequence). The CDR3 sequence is CASSLGPGYTF. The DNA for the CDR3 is TGTGCCAGCAGCCTAGGGCCTGGCTACACCTTC.

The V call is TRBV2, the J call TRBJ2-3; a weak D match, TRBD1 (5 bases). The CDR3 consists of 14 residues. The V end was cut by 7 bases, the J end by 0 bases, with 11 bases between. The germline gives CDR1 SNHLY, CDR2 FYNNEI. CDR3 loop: CASTSDRSTDTQYF. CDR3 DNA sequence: TGTGCCAGCACAAGTGACAGAAGCACAGATACGCAGTATTTT.

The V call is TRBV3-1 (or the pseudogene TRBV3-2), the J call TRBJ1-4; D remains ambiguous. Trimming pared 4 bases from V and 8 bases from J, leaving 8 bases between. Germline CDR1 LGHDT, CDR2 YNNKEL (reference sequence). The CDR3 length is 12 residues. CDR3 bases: TGTGCCAGCAGCCCGCATGGGGAAAAACTGTTTTTT. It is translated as CASSPHGEKLFF.

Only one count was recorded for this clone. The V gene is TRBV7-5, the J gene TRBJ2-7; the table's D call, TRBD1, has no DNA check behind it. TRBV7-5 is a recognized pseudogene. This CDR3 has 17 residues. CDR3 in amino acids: CARSFDGGTGETYEQYF. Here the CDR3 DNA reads TGTGCCAGAAGCTTCGACGGGGGGACAGGGGAAACCTACGAGCAGTACTTC.

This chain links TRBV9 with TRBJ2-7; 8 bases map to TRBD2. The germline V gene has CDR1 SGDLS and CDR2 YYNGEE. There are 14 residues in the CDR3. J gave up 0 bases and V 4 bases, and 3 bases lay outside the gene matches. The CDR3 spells CASSRSGSSYEQYF. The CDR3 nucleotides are TGTGCCAGCAGCCGCAGCGGGAGCTCCTACGAGCAGTACTTC. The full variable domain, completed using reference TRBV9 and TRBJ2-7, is DSGVTQTPKHLITATGQRVTLRCSPRSGDLSVYWYQQSLDQGLQFLIQYYNGEERAKGNILERFSAQQFPDLHSELNLSSLELGDSALYFCASSRSGSSYEQYFGPGTRLTVT.

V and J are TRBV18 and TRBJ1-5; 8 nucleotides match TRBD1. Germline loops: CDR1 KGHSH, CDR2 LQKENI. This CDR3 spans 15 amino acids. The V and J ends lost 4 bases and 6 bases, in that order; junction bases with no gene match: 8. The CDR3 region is CASSRTGQHVQPQHF. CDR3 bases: TGTGCCAGCTCACGGACAGGGCAACATGTTCAGCCCCAGCATTTT.

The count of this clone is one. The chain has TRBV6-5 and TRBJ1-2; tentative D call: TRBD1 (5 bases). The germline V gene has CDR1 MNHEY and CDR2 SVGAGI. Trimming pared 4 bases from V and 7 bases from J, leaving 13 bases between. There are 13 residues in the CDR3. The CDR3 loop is CASSWSRESGYTF. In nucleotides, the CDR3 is TGTGCCAGCAGTTGGTCCAGGGAGAGTGGCTACACCTTC.

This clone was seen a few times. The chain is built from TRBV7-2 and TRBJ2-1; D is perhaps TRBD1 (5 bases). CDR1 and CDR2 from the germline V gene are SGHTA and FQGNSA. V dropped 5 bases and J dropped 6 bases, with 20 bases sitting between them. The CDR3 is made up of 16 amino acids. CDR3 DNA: TGTGCCAGCAGCCCCCGTAGGCGACAGATAACCAATGAGCAGTTCTTC. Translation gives CASSPRRRQITNEQFF.

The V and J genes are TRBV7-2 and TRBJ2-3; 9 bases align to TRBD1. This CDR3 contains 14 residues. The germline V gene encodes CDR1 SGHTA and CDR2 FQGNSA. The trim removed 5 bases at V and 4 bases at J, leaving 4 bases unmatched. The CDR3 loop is CASSTGTGSDTQYF. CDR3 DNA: TGTGCCAGCAGCACCGGGACAGGGTCAGATACGCAGTATTTT.

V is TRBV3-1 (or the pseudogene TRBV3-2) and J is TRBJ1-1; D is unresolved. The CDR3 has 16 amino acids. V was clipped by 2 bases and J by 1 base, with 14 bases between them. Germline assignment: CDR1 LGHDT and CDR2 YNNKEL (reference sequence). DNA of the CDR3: TGTGCCAGCAGCCAAATGGGCGGATTCGGGAACACTGAAGCTTTCTTT. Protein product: CASSQMGGFGNTEAFF.

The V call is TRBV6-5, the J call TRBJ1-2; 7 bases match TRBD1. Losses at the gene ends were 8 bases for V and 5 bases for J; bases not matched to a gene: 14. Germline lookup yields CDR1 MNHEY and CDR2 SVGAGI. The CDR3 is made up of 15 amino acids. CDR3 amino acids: CASYPPAGQTYGYTF. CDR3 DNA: TGTGCCAGCTACCCACCGGCGGGACAGACTTATGGCTACACCTTC.

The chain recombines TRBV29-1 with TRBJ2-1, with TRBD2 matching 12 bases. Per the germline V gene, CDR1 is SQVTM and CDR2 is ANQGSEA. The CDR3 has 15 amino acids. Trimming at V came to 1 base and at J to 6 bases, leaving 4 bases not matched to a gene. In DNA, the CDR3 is TGCAGCGTTGAAGGTCTAGCGGGAGGGTTCAATGAGCAGTTCTTC. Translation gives CSVEGLAGGFNEQFF.

The CDR3 protein is CASSLLLGQGGTEAFF. For the CDR3, the DNA is TGTGCCAGCAGTTTACTTCTAGGACAGGGGGGCACTGAAGCTTTCTTT. V and J are TRBV6-5 and TRBJ1-1; the match to TRBD1 covers 10 bases. CDR1 and CDR2 from the germline V gene are MNHEY and SVGAGI. J lost 4 bases, V lost 4 bases, and 9 bases had no gene match. CDR3 length: 16 amino acids.

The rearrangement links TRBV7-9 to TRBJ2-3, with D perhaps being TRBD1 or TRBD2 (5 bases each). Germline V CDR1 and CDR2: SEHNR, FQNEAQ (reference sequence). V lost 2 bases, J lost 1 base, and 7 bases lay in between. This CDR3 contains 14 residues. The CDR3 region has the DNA TGTGCCAGCAGCTTAATGGGGGGCACAGATACGCAGTATTTT. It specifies CASSLMGGTDTQYF.

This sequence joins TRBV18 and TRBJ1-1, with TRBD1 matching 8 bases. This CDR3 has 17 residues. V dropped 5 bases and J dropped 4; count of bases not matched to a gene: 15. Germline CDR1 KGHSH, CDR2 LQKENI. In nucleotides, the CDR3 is TGTGCCAGCTCATCCAAAACCCCAGGGGGCTTGGCCACTGAAGCTTTCTTT. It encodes CASSSKTPGGLATEAFF. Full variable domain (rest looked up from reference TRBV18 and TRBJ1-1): NAGVMQNPRHLVRRRGQEARLRCSPMKGHSHVYWYRQLPEEGLKFMVYLQKENIIDESGMPKERFSAEFPKEGPSILRIQQVVRGDSAAYFCASSSKTPGGLATEAFFGQGTRLTVV.

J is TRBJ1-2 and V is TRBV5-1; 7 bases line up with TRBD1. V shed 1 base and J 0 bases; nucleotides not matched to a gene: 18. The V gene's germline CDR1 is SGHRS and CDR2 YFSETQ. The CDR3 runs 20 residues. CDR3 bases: TGCGCCAGCAGCTTGTCGGTCCCAGGGGGACAACCCAAAGCTAACTATGGCTACACCTTC. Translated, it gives CASSLSVPGGQPKANYGYTF.

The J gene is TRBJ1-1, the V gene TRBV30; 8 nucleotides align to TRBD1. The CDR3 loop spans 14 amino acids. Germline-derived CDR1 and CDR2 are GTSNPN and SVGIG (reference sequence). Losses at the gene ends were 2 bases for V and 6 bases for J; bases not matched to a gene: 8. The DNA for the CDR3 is TGTGCCTGGAGTTTAGAGAGACAGGGGCCTGAAGCTTTCTTT. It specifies CAWSLERQGPEAFF.

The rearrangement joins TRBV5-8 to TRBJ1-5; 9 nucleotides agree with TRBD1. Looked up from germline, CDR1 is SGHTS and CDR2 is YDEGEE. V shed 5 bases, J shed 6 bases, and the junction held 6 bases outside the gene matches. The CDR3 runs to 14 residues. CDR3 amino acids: CASRMGQGFQPQHF. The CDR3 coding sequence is TGTGCCAGCAGAATGGGACAGGGCTTTCAGCCCCAGCATTTT.

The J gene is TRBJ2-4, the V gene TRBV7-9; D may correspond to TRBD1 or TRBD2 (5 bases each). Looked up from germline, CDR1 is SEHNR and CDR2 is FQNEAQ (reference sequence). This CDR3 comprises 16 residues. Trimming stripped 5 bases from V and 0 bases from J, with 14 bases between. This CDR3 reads CASSDPGTLAKNIQYF. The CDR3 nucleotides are TGTGCCAGCAGCGACCCAGGGACGTTAGCCAAAAACATTCAGTACTTC.

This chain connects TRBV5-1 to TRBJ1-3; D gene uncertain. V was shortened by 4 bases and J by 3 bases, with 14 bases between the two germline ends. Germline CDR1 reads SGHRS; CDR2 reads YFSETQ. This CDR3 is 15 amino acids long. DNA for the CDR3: TGCGCCAGCAGCGACCAAGGAACAATTGGAAACACCATATATTTT. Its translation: CASSDQGTIGNTIYF.

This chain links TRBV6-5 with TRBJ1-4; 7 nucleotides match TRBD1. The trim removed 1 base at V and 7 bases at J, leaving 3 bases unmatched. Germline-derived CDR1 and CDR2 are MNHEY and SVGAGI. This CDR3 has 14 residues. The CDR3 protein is CASSYLQGSEKLFF. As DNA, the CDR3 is TGTGCCAGCAGTTACTTACAGGGGAGTGAAAAACTGTTTTTT.

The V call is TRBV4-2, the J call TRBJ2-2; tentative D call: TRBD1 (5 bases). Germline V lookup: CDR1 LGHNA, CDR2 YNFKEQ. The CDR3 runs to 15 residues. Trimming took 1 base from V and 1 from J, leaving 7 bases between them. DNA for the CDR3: TGTGCCAGCAGCCAAGGACAGCTGAACACCGGGGAGCTGTTTTTT. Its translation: CASSQGQLNTGELFF.

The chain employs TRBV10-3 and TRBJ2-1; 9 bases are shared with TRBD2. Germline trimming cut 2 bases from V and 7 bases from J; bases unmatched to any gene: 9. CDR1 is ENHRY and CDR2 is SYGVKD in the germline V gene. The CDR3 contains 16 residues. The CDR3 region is CAISETVAGVGNEQFF. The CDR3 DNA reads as TGTGCCATCAGTGAGACTGTAGCGGGAGTGGGAAATGAGCAGTTCTTC.

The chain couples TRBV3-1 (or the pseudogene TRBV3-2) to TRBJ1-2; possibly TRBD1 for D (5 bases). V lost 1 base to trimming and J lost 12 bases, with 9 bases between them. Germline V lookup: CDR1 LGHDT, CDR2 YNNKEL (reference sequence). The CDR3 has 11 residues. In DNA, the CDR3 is TGTGCCAGCAGCCAAGGACAGTTTCACACCTTC. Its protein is CASSQGQFHTF.

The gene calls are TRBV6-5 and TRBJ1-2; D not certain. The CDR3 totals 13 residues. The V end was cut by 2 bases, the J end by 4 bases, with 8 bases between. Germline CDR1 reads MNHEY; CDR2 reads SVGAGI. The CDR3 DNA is TGTGCCAGCAGTTACGACCCCATCTATGGCTACACCTTC. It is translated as CASSYDPIYGYTF.

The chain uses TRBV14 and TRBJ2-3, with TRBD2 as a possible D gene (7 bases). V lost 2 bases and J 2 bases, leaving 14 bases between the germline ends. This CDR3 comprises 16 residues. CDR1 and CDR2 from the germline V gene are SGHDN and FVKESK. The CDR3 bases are TGTGCCAGCAGCCAAATGTCGGGGGGCCTCACAGATACGCAGTATTTT. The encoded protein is CASSQMSGGLTDTQYF.

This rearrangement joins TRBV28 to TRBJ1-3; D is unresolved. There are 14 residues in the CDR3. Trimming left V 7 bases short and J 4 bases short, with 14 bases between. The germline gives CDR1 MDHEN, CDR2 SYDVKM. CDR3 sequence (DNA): TGTGCCAGCATTCAGCGGGGTGGCGGAAACACCATATATTTT. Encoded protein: CASIQRGGGNTIYF.

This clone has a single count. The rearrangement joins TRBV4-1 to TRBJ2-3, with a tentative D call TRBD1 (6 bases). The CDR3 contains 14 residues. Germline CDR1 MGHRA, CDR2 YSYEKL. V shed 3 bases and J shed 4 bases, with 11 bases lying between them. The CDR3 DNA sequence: TGCGCCAGCAGCCAGGGGGCCGCTCCAGATACGCAGTATTTT. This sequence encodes CASSQGAAPDTQYF.